Here is one T cell receptor beta chain with its context. Antigen: not known. Related graft donors supplied nonmyeloablative bone marrow transplants, and mixed chimerism was transient. Unstimulated Tregs (CD4+CD25+CD127-) and CD4+CD25- non-Tregs were sorted from PBMCs. This record comes from a study of Tregs in tolerant kidney transplant recipients. The data were produced by immunoSEQ multiplex PCR, yet TCRdb's version contains in-frame clones alone and is incomplete. The data contain 50,000 or so clones, around 90% of them singletons. The V gene lost 3 bases and the J gene lost 0 bases, with 8 bases spanning the gap. Germline CDR1 and CDR2: GTSNPN and SVGIG (reference sequence). CDR3 size: 13 residues. General study results and limits: Few patients were studied, so findings need validation in larger groups. Expanding Tregs on activated donor B cells appeared to best identify donor-specific TCRbeta clones. Antigen-driven expansion was suggested because donor-specific Tregs expanded more than all Tregs in tolerant patients.

The gene calls are TRBV30 and TRBJ2-5, with no clear D. Source: CD8+ T cells from blood (PBMCs), taken 12 months after the transplant. This sequence was found in a human patient who received a combined kidney and bone marrow transplant. Some T cells may have originated in the graft donor. In nucleotides, the CDR3 is TGTGCCTGGAGGTTACAGTACCAAGAGACCCAGTACTTC. This encodes CAWRLQYQETQYF.